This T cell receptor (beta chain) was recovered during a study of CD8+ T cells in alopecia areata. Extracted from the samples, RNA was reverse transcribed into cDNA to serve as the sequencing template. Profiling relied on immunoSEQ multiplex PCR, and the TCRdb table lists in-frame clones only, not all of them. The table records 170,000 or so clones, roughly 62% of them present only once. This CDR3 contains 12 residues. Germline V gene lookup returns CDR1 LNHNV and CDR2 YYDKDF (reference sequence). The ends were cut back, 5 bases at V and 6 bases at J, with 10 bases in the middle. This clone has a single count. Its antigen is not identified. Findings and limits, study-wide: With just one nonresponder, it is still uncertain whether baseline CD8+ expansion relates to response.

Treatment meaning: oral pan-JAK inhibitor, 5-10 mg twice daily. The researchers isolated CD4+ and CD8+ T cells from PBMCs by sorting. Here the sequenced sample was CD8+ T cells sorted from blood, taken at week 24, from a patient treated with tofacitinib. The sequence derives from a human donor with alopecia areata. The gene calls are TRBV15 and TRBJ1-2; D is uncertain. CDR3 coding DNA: TGTGCCACCAGCTCCTCCGGGGATGGCTACACCTTC. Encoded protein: CATSSSGDGYTF.